The T cell receptor beta chain under discussion was sequenced for a study of T-cell reconstitution after alpha-beta-depleted transplantation in children. There are 16 residues in the CDR3. Trimming took off 0 bases at V and 2 bases at J, with 13 bases between the two ends. Molecular barcoding with unique molecular identifiers was used for the TCRbeta library. TCRdb independently ran MiXCR on the PCR reads; one entry per CDR3 protein. Altogether around 600,000 distinct CDR3 sequences are present, roughly 10% being singletons, with the ten largest covering 4%. This material consisted of PBMCs from the stem cell graft donor, taken from the stem cell graft. The V gene is TRBV12-3 or TRBV12-4, the J gene TRBJ1-2; a weak D match, TRBD1 (6 bases). The receptor was isolated from a human donor who donated a stem cell graft to a child with acute myeloid leukemia. CDR3 loop: CASSLALQGGNYGYTF. In DNA, the CDR3 is TGTGCCAGCAGTTTAGCGCTACAGGGAGGAAACTATGGCTACACCTTC.